The present TCR beta chain was sequenced within a study of blood T cell repertoires in COVID-19. Unmatched junction bases numbered 11, after V lost 0 bases and J lost 12 bases. The CDR3 extends over 14 amino acids. In germline, CDR1 is MNHEY, CDR2 SVGEGT. Method: immunoSEQ multiplex PCR; TCRdb's copy keeps in-frame clones and lacks some. The sample yields some 57,000 clones, around 90% seen once. Specimen: peripheral blood. This rearrangement joins TRBV6-2 or TRBV6-3 to TRBJ2-7; 7 nucleotides match TRBD2. This sequence originates from a human donor in a cohort sampled during active COVID-19. The CDR3 sequence is CASSYSTSTQPWYF. The CDR3 nucleotides are TGTGCCAGCAGTTACTCGACTAGCACTCAACCTTGGTACTTC.